These T cell receptor beta chains were read from a single sample in a study of radiotherapy plus CTLA-4 blockade in lung cancer. Assay: immunoSEQ multiplex PCR; the TCRdb copy retains only in-frame clones and omits some. The sample includes roughly 50,000 clones, around 69% of them seen just once. Sequencing was performed on peripheral blood, taken from a patient treated with radiotherapy plus ipilimumab. Receptors originate from a human donor with non-small cell lung cancer who had stable disease on radiotherapy plus ipilimumab. Each CDR3 is given with its conserved first and last residue. Each record gives: CDR3 length, D gene, J gene, V gene, clone size, CDR3 protein, CDR3 DNA. The D gene is left open where the match is weak. Clone sizes are given selectively: once, few, many, or a class where the clone is expanded.

>14|NA|TRBJ1-2|TRBV4-2|NA
CASSQEEYQYGYTF
TGTGCCAGCAGCCAAGAGGAATACCAGTATGGCTACACCTTC
>15|TRBD2|TRBJ2-5|TRBV15|few
CATSNGLAGQETQYF
TGTGCCACCAGCAATGGACTAGCGGGGCAAGAGACCCAGTACTTC
>13|TRBD1|TRBJ1-5|TRBV25-1|NA
CASQGGGNQPQHF
TGTGCCAGCCAGGGGGGAGGTAATCAGCCCCAGCATTTT
>15|TRBD2|TRBJ2-7|TRBV6-5|many
CASSYRTSGGYEQYF
TGTGCCAGCAGTTACCGGACTAGCGGGGGTTACGAGCAGTACTTC
>15|TRBD1|TRBJ1-5|TRBV4-1|few
CASSQTVQGGQPQHF
TGCGCCAGCAGCCAAACGGTCCAGGGGGGTCAGCCCCAGCATTTT
>15|TRBD2|TRBJ2-5|TRBV7-9|few
CASSSSGTFQETQYF
TGTGCCAGCAGCTCAAGCGGGACCTTCCAAGAGACCCAGTACTTC
>14|NA|TRBJ2-5|TRBV25-1|once
CASSAGTALGAQYF
TGTGCCAGCAGTGCGGGGACGGCTCTTGGAGCCCAGTACTTC
>12|NA|TRBJ2-3|TRBV27|NA
CASSSNTDTQYF
TGTGCCAGCAGTTCTAACACAGATACGCAGTATTTT
>15|TRBD2|TRBJ2-1|TRBV6-1|NA
CASGSSGGPKTEQFF
TGTGCCAGCGGCTCTAGCGGGGGGCCGAAAACCGAGCAGTTCTTC
>14|NA|TRBJ2-3|TRBV27|NA
CASRHQGSTDTQYF
TGTGCCAGCAGACATCAGGGTAGCACAGATACGCAGTATTTT
>16|NA|TRBJ1-1|TRBV7-2|once
CASRQSGPNWGTEAFF
TGTGCCAGCAGACAGTCGGGACCCAACTGGGGCACTGAAGCTTTCTTT
>13|NA|TRBJ1-2|TRBV19|NA
CASKDKLKSGYTF
TGTGCCAGTAAAGACAAATTGAAAAGTGGCTACACCTTC
>13|TRBD1|TRBJ1-5|TRBV25-1|NA
CASSTGGSQPQHF
TGTGCCAGCTCGACAGGGGGGAGTCAGCCCCAGCATTTT
>17|NA|TRBJ2-1|TRBV4-1|NA
CASTRGDSGFSYNEQFF
TGCGCCAGCACCAGGGGAGATAGCGGCTTCTCCTACAATGAGCAGTTCTTC
>14|TRBD1|TRBJ1-1|TRBV28|NA
CASSSGRTGGSAFF
TGTGCCAGCAGTTCCGGCCGGACAGGGGGTTCAGCTTTCTTT
>15|TRBD1|TRBJ2-1|TRBV4-2|NA
CASSQERGQGNEQFF
TGTGCCAGCAGCCAAGAAAGAGGACAGGGCAATGAGCAGTTCTTC
>14|TRBD1|TRBJ1-1|TRBV30|once
CAWRTGTGHTEAFF
TGTGCCTGGAGGACCGGGACAGGGCACACTGAAGCTTTCTTT
>15|TRBD2|TRBJ2-1|TRBV27|NA
CASTTSGVDYNEQFF
TGTGCCAGCACCACTAGCGGGGTGGACTACAATGAGCAGTTCTTC